This T cell receptor (beta chain) was captured in a study of blood T cell repertoires in COVID-19. CDR1 and CDR2 from the germline V gene are SQVTM and ANQGSEA. J gave up 4 bases and V 6 bases, and 8 bases lay outside the gene matches. CDR3 length: 14 residues. Sequencing used immunoSEQ multiplex PCR; TCRdb keeps in-frame clones, though not all of them. The table shows fewer than 150,000 clones, with roughly 88% occurring only once. This clonotype was sampled from a human donor in a cohort sampled during active COVID-19. The sequenced material came from peripheral blood. This chain connects TRBV29-1 to TRBJ2-3; 9 bases match TRBD1. CDR3 bases: TGCAGCGTAGTAGGACAGGGGATCGCAGATACGCAGTATTTT. This gives the protein CSVVGQGIADTQYF.